The 6 T cell receptor beta chains listed next were all sequenced from one sample in a study of blood T cell repertoires in COVID-19. Clones were sequenced by immunoSEQ multiplex PCR, and TCRdb holds only the in-frame ones, with some missing. This sample has more than 300,000 clones, with more than 75% found just once. The sequenced material came from peripheral blood. The receptors derive from a woman between 50 and 59 years old with COVID-19, enrolled during active disease.

The chain has TRBV18 and TRBJ2-2, with TRBD2 matching 8 bases. CDR1 and CDR2 (germline): KGHSH, LQKENI. The CDR3 consists of 17 residues. V dropped 2 bases and J dropped 0; count of bases not matched to a gene: 5. DNA of the CDR3: TGTGCCAGCTCACCAGCCGATAGCGGGGCGAACACCGGGGAGCTGTTTTTT. Translating gives CASSPADSGANTGELFF. The variable domain in full, completed from reference TRBV18 and TRBJ2-2, reads NAGVMQNPRHLVRRRGQEARLRCSPMKGHSHVYWYRQLPEEGLKFMVYLQKENIIDESGMPKERFSAEFPKEGPSILRIQQVVRGDSAAYFCASSPADSGANTGELFFGEGSRLTVL.

A single count supports this clone. V gene TRBV3-1 (or the pseudogene TRBV3-2) combines with J gene TRBJ2-7; D might be TRBD2 (8 bases). V lost 4 bases to trimming and J lost 0 bases, with 13 bases between them. Germline V gene lookup returns CDR1 LGHDT and CDR2 YNNKEL (reference sequence). The CDR3 has 15 residues. This chain's CDR3 is CASSLSGTVSYEQYF. The CDR3 coding sequence is TGTGCCAGCAGCCTTAGCGGGACAGTCTCCTACGAGCAGTACTTC.

In DNA, the CDR3 is TGTGCCACCAGTGATCGATCCTGGACTAGCGGGAGGGGGGATGAGCAGTTCTTC. Translating it yields CATSDRSWTSGRGDEQFF. The chain joins TRBV24-1 to TRBJ2-1; 15 positions agree with TRBD2. This CDR3 is built from 18 residues. V shed 3 bases and J 8 bases; nucleotides not matched to a gene: 10. Germline CDR1 is KGHDR and CDR2 is SFDVKD.

The chain uses TRBV7-9 and TRBJ1-2; D gene unclear. The CDR3 length is 12 residues. CDR1 and CDR2 (germline): SEHNR, FQNEAQ (reference sequence). Trimming removed 8 bases from V and 8 bases from J, with 15 bases in between. In DNA, the CDR3 is TGTGCCAGCGATACCGGATGGAGGGGCTACACCTTC. This sequence encodes CASDTGWRGYTF. Combining the CDR3 with reference TRBV7-9 and TRBJ1-2 gives the whole variable domain DTGVSQNPRHKITKRGQNVTFRCDPISEHNRLYWYRQTLGQGPEFLTYFQNEAQLEKSRLLSDRFSAERPKGSFSTLEIQRTEQGDSAMYLCASDTGWRGYTFGSGTRLTVV.

This clone was recorded once. V is TRBV6-1 and J is TRBJ1-4; 7 bases agree with TRBD1. The germline CDR1 and CDR2 sequences are MNHNS and SASEGT. With 0 bases clipped from V and 4 bases from J, the junction kept 2 bases outside the gene matches. The CDR3 covers 15 residues. In nucleotides, the CDR3 is TGTGCCAGCAGTGAAGCGGGACAGATTAATGAAAAACTGTTTTTT. Translating it yields CASSEAGQINEKLFF.

This clone was seen a few times. The chain joins TRBV2 to TRBJ1-5; TRBD1 is a possible D gene (6 bases). The CDR3 runs to 14 residues. With 8 bases removed from V and 2 bases from J, the gap between germline ends came to 13 bases. Per germline, CDR1 SNHLY and CDR2 FYNNEI. The CDR3 DNA is TGTGCCAGCGGTGCAAACAGGGGCAATCAGCCCCAGCATTTT. Its translation is CASGANRGNQPQHF.